This T cell receptor (beta chain) emerged from a study of T cell responses to AZD1222 COVID-19 vaccine. Regarding the study as a whole: Donor demographics were predominantly white British with a female majority; clonal diversity may be underestimated. Distributed over spike, vaccine-associated CD4 TCRs predominated at 160-218 and 743-854.

A word on this clone: What it binds is unknown.

Trimming cost V 3 bases and J 5 bases; bases outside gene matches: 5. Germline V CDR1 and CDR2: SGHRS, YFSETQ. The CDR3 contains 14 residues. Sequencing was performed with immunoSEQ multiplex PCR; in TCRdb, only in-frame clones are kept and a portion is missing. The table has some 100,000 clones, 80% to 95% seen once. The material sequenced was peripheral blood, taken 28 days after the second AZD1222 dose. This chain uses TRBV5-1 with TRBJ2-5; 9 bases line up with TRBD1. The origin of this receptor is an adult who received the AZD1222 COVID-19 vaccine. The CDR3 DNA reads TGCGCCAGCAGCTACAGGGGGCGTAGTGAGACCCAGTACTTC. It encodes CASSYRGRSETQYF.